Presented here are 16 T cell receptor beta chains from one specimen sequenced in a study of vaccination and CD4 T cells after COVID-19. The Oncomine TCR Beta short-read assay sequenced DNA from cultured CD4+ T cells. TCRdb processed the PCR reads anew with MiXCR; each CDR3 protein has one entry. Of around 9,000 distinct CDR3 sequences detected, approximately 31% appear once; the ten largest clones hold about 40%. The treatment is: approximately 10-day PBMC culture with coronavirus spike peptide pools or control peptides (ViraFEST assay). Before the COVID-19 pandemic (2011-2018), CD4+ T cells were obtained from the unexposed donor. No antigen has been assigned to these receptors. The material sequenced was CD4+ T cells from blood, cultured in vitro. These receptor sequences come from a human donor in good health.

This chain connects TRBV2 to TRBJ2-1; 9 nucleotides line up with TRBD2. CDR3 size: 15 residues. The V segment lost 7 bases and the J segment 8 bases; nucleotides outside the gene matches: 12. Germline CDR1 and CDR2: SNHLY and FYNNEI. The CDR3 is CASILERGVLDEQFF. The CDR3 bases are TGTGCCAGCATCTTGGAGCGGGGGGTACTCGATGAGCAGTTCTTC.

The chain recombines TRBV6-2 or TRBV6-3 with TRBJ2-3; D may be TRBD1 (6 bases). The germline V gene encodes CDR1 MNHEY and CDR2 SVGEGT. Trimming took off 7 bases at V and 6 bases at J, with 14 bases between the two ends. The CDR3 runs 13 residues. The CDR3 loop reads CASTRTGSDTQYF. The CDR3 DNA is TGTGCCAGCACTCGTACAGGGTCGGATACGCAGTATTTT.

This clonotype has a handful of counts. The gene calls are TRBV5-1 and TRBJ2-1; 7 nucleotides match TRBD2. The germline gives CDR1 SGHRS, CDR2 YFSETQ. J gave up 7 bases and V 6 bases, and 7 bases lay outside the gene matches. This CDR3 comprises 13 residues. The CDR3 DNA sequence: TGCGCCAGCATGGTGTCCGGGGGGAATGAGCAGTTCTTC. Protein sequence: CASMVSGGNEQFF.

J is TRBJ2-5 and V is TRBV20-1; no reliable D call. CDR3 size: 15 residues. CDR1 DFQATT and CDR2 SNEGSKA come from the germline V gene (reference sequence). Deletions cut 1 base from V and 2 bases from J, with 14 bases between. CDR3 region: CSARVSLLNQETQYF. CDR3 coding DNA: TGCAGTGCTAGAGTCTCCCTCTTAAATCAAGAGACCCAGTACTTC.

By frequency in the sample, this clonotype is medium-sized (0.01 to 0.1%). This rearrangement joins TRBV24-1 to TRBJ1-2; TRBD1 is a possible D gene (5 bases). Germline-derived CDR1 and CDR2 are KGHDR and SFDVKD. V was trimmed by 4 bases and J by 8 bases, leaving 16 bases between them. The CDR3 has 14 residues. CDR3 protein: CATSDRTGVKGYTF. As DNA, the CDR3 is TGTGCCACCAGTGACCGCACAGGAGTAAAGGGCTACACCTTC.

The chain couples TRBV20-1 to TRBJ2-7, with D possibly matching TRBD1 (6 bases). CDR3 length equals 14 residues. V lost 6 bases and J lost 0, with 15 bases in between. Germline V gene sequence: CDR1 DFQATT, CDR2 SNEGSKA (reference sequence). The CDR3 DNA sequence: TGCAGTGCCTTAGGGGACATGAGCTCCTACGAGCAGTACTTC. Its translation is CSALGDMSSYEQYF.

J is TRBJ2-3 and V is TRBV27, with D possibly TRBD2 on 6 matching bases. Trimming took 3 bases from V and 8 from J, leaving 12 bases between them. The CDR3 extends over 13 amino acids. CDR1 MNHEY and CDR2 SMNVEV come from the germline V gene (reference sequence). CDR3 nucleotide sequence: TGTGCCAGCAGTTTTGTTATCGGGGGTACGCAGTATTTT. Its protein is CASSFVIGGTQYF.

Only a few counts were recorded for this clonotype. The chain combines TRBV20-1 with TRBJ2-4, with D perhaps matching TRBD1 (6 bases). This CDR3 is 12 amino acids long. The germline V gene encodes CDR1 DFQATT and CDR2 SNEGSKA (reference sequence). The germline V and J ends were trimmed by 5 bases and 13 bases, with 18 bases remaining between them. This CDR3 is CSASQIRGGQYF. The CDR3 coding sequence is TGCAGTGCTTCACAGATCAGGGGCGGACAGTACTTC.

The chain carries TRBV7-2 and TRBJ1-5; 7 bases fit TRBD1. This CDR3 has 15 residues. Germline CDR1 reads SGHTA; CDR2 reads FQGNSA. V was pared by 0 bases and J by 7 bases, with 6 bases of the junction left unmatched. The CDR3 sequence: CASSLAGTEYQPQHF. Here the CDR3 DNA reads TGTGCCAGCAGCTTAGCCGGGACAGAGTACCAGCCCCAGCATTTT. The full variable domain, completed using reference TRBV7-2 and TRBJ1-5, is GAGVSQSPSNKVTEKGKDVELRCDPISGHTALYWYRQSLGQGLEFLIYFQGNSAPDKSGLPSDRFSAERTGGSVSTLTIQRTQQEDSAVYLCASSLAGTEYQPQHFGDGTRLSIL.

A few counts support this clonotype. The CDR3 DNA follows: TGCAGTGCTAACGACGCGAACACTGAAGCTTTCTTT. Protein product: CSANDANTEAFF. The chain recombines TRBV20-1 with TRBJ1-1; D not certain. The V end lost 4 bases, the J end lost 1 base, and 7 bases lay between the germline ends. Germline V CDR1 and CDR2: DFQATT, SNEGSKA (reference sequence). The CDR3 extends over 12 amino acids.

The chain is built from TRBV12-3 or TRBV12-4 and TRBJ1-1, with D maybe TRBD1 (5 bases). The germline V and J ends were trimmed by 5 bases and 10 bases, with 17 bases remaining between them. CDR3 length equals 13 residues. As DNA, the CDR3 is TGTGCCAGCAGTATGGGACGGCCCGTACGAGCTTTCTTT. It yields the protein CASSMGRPVRAFF.

V is TRBV5-4 and J is TRBJ1-2; 9 positions match TRBD1. This CDR3 has 14 residues. Germline loops: CDR1 SGHNT, CDR2 YYREEE (reference sequence). Unmatched junction bases numbered 8, after V lost 2 bases and J lost 9 bases. DNA for the CDR3: TGTGCCAGCAGCTTCGAAACAGGGGGCGAAAGCTACACCTTC. It translates to CASSFETGGESYTF.

The CDR3 DNA reads TGTGCCAGCAGCGTCGGCGGGTACACTGAAGCTTTCTTT. This gives the protein CASSVGGYTEAFF. The gene calls are TRBV9 and TRBJ1-1, with unresolved D. Germline values: CDR1 SGDLS, CDR2 YYNGEE. The CDR3 has 13 residues. Trimming pared 2 bases from V and 3 bases from J, leaving 8 bases between.

This clonotype was seen a handful of times. The CDR3 spells CSASFFGTGGAGYTF. For the CDR3, the DNA is TGCAGTGCTAGTTTTTTTGGGACAGGGGGCGCCGGCTACACCTTC. V usage is TRBV20-1 and J usage is TRBJ1-2, with 12 bases fitting TRBD1. V was clipped by 3 bases and J by 8 bases; unmatched bases: 10. The germline V gene encodes CDR1 DFQATT and CDR2 SNEGSKA (reference sequence). This CDR3 comprises 15 residues.

Relative to its sample, this clonotype is medium-sized. The chain joins TRBV19 to TRBJ1-5, with D possibly TRBD1 on 5 matching bases. The CDR3 consists of 16 residues. Germline CDR1 reads LNHDA; CDR2 reads SQIVND (reference sequence). Trimming pared 3 bases from V and 4 bases from J, leaving 16 bases between. In DNA form, the CDR3 reads TGTGCCAGTAGTATTTGGGGGTACGGACTTAATCAGCCCCAGCATTTT. Translated, it gives CASSIWGYGLNQPQHF.

This sequence joins TRBV7-9 and TRBJ2-1; D call uncertain. With 0 bases removed from V and 4 bases from J, the gap between germline ends came to 10 bases. The germline V gene encodes CDR1 SEHNR and CDR2 FQNEAQ (reference sequence). The CDR3 spans 15 residues. CDR3 sequence reads: CASSLAPTTYNEQFF. The CDR3 DNA is TGTGCCAGCAGCTTAGCGCCGACCACATACAATGAGCAGTTCTTC.